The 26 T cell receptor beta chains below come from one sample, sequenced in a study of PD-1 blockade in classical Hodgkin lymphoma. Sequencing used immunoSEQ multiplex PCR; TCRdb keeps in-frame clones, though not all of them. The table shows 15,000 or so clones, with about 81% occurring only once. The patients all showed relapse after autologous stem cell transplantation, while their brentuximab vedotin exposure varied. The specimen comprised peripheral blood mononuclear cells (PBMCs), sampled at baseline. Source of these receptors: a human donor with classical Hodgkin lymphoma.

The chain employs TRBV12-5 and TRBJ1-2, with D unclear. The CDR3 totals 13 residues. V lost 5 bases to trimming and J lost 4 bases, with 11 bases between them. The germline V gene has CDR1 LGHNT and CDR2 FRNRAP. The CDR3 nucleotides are TGTGCTAGTGGTCAAGGAGGAAGCTATGGCTACACCTTC. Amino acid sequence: CASGQGGSYGYTF.

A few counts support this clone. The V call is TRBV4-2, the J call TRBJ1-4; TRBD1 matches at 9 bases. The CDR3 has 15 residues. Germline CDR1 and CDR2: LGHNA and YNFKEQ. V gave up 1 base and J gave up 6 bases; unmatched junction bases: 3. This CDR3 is CASSQVQGADEKLFF. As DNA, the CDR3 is TGTGCCAGCAGCCAAGTACAGGGGGCAGATGAAAAACTGTTTTTT.

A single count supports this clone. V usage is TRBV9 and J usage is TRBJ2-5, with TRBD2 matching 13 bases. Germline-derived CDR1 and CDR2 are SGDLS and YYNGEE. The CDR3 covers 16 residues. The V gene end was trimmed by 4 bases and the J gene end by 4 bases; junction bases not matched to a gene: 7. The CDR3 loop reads CASSRTSGSRGETQYF. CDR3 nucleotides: TGTGCCAGCAGCCGGACTAGCGGGAGCCGAGGAGAGACCCAGTACTTC.

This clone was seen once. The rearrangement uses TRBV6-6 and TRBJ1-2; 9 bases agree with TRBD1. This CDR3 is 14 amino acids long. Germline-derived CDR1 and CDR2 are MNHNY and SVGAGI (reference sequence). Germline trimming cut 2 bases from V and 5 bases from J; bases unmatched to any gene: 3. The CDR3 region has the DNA TGTGCCAGCAGTTACCTGGGACAGGGATATGGCTACACCTTC. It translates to CASSYLGQGYGYTF.

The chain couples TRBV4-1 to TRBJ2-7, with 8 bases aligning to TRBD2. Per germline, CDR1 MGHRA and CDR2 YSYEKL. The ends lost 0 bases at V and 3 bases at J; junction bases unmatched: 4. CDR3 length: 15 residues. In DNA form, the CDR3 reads TGCGCCAGCAGCCAAGATGGCGGGGGGATCTACGAGCAGTACTTC. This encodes CASSQDGGGIYEQYF.

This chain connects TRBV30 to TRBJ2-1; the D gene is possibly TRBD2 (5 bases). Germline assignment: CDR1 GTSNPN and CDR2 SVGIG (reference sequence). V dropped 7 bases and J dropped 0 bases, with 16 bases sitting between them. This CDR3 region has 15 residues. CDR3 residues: CALTRGGFSYNEQFF. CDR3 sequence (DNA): TGTGCCTTGACCCGGGGTGGCTTCTCCTACAATGAGCAGTTCTTC.

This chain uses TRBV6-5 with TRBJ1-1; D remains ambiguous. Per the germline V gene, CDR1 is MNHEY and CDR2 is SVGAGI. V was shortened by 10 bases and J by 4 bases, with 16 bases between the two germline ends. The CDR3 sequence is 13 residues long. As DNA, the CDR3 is TGTGCCACCCAAACTCAGCTATTCACTGAAGCTTTCTTT. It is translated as CATQTQLFTEAFF.

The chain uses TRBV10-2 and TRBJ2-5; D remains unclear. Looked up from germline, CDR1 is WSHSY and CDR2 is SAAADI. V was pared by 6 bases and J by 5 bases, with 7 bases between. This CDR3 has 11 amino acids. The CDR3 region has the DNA TGCGCCAGCAGGGCTTTGGAGACCCAGTACTTC. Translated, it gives CASRALETQYF.

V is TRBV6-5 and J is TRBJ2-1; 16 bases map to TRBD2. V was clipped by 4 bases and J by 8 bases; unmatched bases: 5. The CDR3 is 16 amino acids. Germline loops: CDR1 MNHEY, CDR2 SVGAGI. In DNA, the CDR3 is TGTGCCAGCAGTTCCACCGGGACTAGCGGGAGGGATGAGCAGTTCTTC. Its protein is CASSSTGTSGRDEQFF.

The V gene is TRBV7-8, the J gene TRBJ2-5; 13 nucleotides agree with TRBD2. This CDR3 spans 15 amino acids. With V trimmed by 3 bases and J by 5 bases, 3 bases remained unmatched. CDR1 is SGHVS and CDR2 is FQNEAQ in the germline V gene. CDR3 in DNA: TGTGCCAGCAGCTTTGGACTAGCGGGAGTGGAGACCCAGTACTTC. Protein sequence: CASSFGLAGVETQYF.

This chain's CDR3 is CASSPTPLGTDTQYF. CDR3 bases: TGTGCCAGCAGCCCAACTCCCCTCGGCACAGATACGCAGTATTTT. The genes are TRBV7-2 and TRBJ2-3; D ambiguous. Trimming stripped 5 bases from V and 1 base from J, with 13 bases between. Germline CDR1 reads SGHTA; CDR2 reads FQGNSA. The CDR3 spans 15 residues.

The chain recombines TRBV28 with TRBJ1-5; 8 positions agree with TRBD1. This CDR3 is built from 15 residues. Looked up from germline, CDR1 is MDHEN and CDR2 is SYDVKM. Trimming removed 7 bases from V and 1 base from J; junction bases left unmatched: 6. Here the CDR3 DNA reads TGTGCCAGCAACCTCAGGGGGCTGAGCAATCAGCCCCAGCATTTT. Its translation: CASNLRGLSNQPQHF.

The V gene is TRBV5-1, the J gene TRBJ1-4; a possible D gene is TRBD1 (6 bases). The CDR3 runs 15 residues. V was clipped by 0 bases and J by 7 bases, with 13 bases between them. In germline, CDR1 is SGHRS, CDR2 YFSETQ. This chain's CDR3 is CASSLGAGVSEKLFF. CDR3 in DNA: TGCGCCAGCAGCTTGGGGGCAGGGGTGTCTGAAAAACTGTTTTTT.

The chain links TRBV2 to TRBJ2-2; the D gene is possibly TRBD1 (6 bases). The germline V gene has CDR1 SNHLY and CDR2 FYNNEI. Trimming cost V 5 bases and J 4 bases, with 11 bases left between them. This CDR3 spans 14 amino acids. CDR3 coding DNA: TGTGCCAGCAGTTCACAGGGAATCACCGGGGAGCTGTTTTTT. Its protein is CASSSQGITGELFF.

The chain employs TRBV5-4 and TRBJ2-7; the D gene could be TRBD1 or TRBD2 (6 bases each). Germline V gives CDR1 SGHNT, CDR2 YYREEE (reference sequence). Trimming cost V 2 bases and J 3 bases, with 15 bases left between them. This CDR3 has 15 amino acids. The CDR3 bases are TGTGCCAGCAGCTTAGGAGGGGGTTCGAACTACGAGCAGTACTTC. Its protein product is CASSLGGGSNYEQYF.

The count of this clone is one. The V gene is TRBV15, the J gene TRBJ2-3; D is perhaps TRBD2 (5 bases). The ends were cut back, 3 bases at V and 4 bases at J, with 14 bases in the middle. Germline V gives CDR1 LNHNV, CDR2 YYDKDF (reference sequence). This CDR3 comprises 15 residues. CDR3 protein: CATSRASPGADTQYF. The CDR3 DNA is TGTGCCACCAGCAGGGCCTCCCCCGGGGCAGATACGCAGTATTTT.

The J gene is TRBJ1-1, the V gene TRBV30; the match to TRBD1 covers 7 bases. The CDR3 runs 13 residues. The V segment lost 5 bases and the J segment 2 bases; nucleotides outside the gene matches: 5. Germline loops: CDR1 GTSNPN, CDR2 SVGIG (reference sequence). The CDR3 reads CAWGRDSNTEAFF. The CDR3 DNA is TGTGCCTGGGGGAGGGACAGCAACACTGAAGCTTTCTTT.

The CDR3 reads CSVGSLNTGELFF. The DNA for the CDR3 is TGCAGCGTTGGGTCACTGAACACCGGGGAGCTGTTTTTT. J is TRBJ2-2 and V is TRBV29-1; D is ambiguous. The CDR3 covers 13 residues. CDR1 and CDR2 (germline): SQVTM, ANQGSEA. V lost 4 bases to trimming and J lost 1 base, with 7 bases between them.

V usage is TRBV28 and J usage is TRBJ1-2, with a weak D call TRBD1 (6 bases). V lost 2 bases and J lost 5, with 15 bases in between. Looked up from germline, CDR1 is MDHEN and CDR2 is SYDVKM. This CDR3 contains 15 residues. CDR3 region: CASSLIRGGGYGYTF. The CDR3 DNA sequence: TGTGCCAGCAGTTTAATCAGGGGCGGAGGGTATGGCTACACCTTC.

As DNA, the CDR3 is TGTGCCAGCAATGAGGGCAGGGAATTTTCACCCCTCCACTTT. Amino acid sequence: CASNEGREFSPLHF. The chain uses TRBV28 and TRBJ1-6, with D tentatively TRBD1 (5 bases). CDR1 and CDR2 from the germline V gene are MDHEN and SYDVKM. The CDR3 contains 14 residues. The germline V and J ends were trimmed by 7 bases and 9 bases, with 16 bases remaining between them. Complete variable domain (other parts from reference TRBV28 and TRBJ1-6): DVKVTQSSRYLVKRTGEKVFLECVQDMDHENMFWYRQDPGLGLRLIYFSYDVKMKEKGDIPEGYSVSREKKERFSLILESASTNQTSMYLCASNEGREFSPLHFGNGTRLTVT.

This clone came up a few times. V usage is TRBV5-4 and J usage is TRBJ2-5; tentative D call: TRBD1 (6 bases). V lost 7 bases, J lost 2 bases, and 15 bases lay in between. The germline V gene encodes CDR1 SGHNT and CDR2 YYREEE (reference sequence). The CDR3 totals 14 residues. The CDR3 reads CASRLGHTQETQYF. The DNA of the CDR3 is TGTGCCAGCCGGTTGGGACACACACAAGAGACCCAGTACTTC.

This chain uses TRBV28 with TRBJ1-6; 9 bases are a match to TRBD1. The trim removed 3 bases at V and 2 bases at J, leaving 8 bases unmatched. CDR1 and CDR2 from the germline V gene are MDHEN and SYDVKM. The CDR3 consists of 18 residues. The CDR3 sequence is CASSFFGDRATYNSPLHF. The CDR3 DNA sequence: TGTGCCAGCAGTTTCTTTGGGGACAGGGCAACCTATAATTCACCCCTCCACTTT.

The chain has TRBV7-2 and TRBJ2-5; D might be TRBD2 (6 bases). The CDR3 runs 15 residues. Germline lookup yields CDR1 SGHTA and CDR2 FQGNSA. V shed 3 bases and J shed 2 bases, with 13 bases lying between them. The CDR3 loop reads CASSFQGGRQETQYF. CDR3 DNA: TGTGCCAGCAGCTTCCAAGGTGGGAGGCAAGAGACCCAGTACTTC.

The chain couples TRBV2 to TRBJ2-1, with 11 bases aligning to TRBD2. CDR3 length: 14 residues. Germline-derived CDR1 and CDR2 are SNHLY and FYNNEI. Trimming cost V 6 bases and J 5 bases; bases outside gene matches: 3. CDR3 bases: TGTGCCAGCAGCGGACTAGCGGGCCACAATGAGCAGTTCTTC. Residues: CASSGLAGHNEQFF.

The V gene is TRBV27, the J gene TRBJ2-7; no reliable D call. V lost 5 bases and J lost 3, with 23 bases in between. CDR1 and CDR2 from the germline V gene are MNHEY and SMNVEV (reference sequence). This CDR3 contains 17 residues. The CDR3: CASSLYPGFGPGYEQYF. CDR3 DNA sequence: TGTGCCAGCAGTCTTTACCCGGGTTTTGGGCCGGGCTACGAGCAGTACTTC.

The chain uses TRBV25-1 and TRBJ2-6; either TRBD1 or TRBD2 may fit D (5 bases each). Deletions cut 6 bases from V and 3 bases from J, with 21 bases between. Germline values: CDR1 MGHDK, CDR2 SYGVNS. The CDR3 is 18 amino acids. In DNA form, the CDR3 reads TGTGCCAGCAGCCATGAGAGGGGACGTGTTGGTGGGGCCAACGTCCTGACTTTC. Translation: CASSHERGRVGGANVLTF.